A single sample gave rise to the 24 T cell receptor beta chains below, sequenced in a study of OX40 agonist ivuxolimab in advanced cancers. Only in-frame clones appear in the TCRdb table, and some are missing; sequencing was by immunoSEQ multiplex PCR. The sample comprises 70,000 to 95,000 clones, 86% of which are singletons, and 6.9% rests with the top ten. Material: CD4+ or CD8+ T cells sorted from blood, obtained in a trial of the OX40 agonist ivuxolimab. These receptors were taken from an adult with an advanced solid tumor such as melanoma, head and neck, liver or kidney cancer.

This chain connects TRBV7-3 to TRBJ2-2; 11 bases fit TRBD2. This CDR3 is built from 22 residues. The germline V gene has CDR1 SGHTA and CDR2 FQGTGA. The junction had 21 bases not matched to a gene; V was cut back by 3 bases and J by 3 bases. CDR3 amino acids: CASSFLTSGRLRGNSDTGELFF. DNA for the CDR3: TGTGCCAGCAGCTTCCTTACTAGCGGGAGACTCAGAGGGAACTCTGACACCGGGGAGCTGTTTTTT.

The chain links TRBV6-1 to TRBJ2-2; D perhaps matches TRBD1 (6 bases). Between the trimmed V and J ends, which lost 6 bases and 2 bases, there was a span of 13 bases. The CDR3 spans 15 residues. Germline loops: CDR1 MNHNS, CDR2 SASEGT. In nucleotides, the CDR3 is TGTGCCAGCAGCCGAGACAGGTCCAACACCGGGGAGCTGTTTTTT. It translates to CASSRDRSNTGELFF.

The rearrangement uses TRBV11-1 and TRBJ2-3; D possibly uses TRBD1 or TRBD2 (5 bases each). V was cut by 6 bases and J by 2 bases, with 15 bases left in between. Germline loops: CDR1 SGHAT, CDR2 FQDESV (reference sequence). This CDR3 is built from 15 residues. CDR3 region: CASRRDPTNTDTQYF. In DNA form, the CDR3 reads TGTGCCAGCAGGAGGGACCCCACGAACACAGATACGCAGTATTTT.

The chain combines TRBV5-1 with TRBJ2-7; TRBD1 agrees at 9 bases. Germline V CDR1 and CDR2: SGHRS, YFSETQ. CDR3 length equals 14 residues. J gave up 7 bases and V 4 bases, and 9 bases lay outside the gene matches. CDR3 nucleotides: TGCGCCAGCAGCCCGGGACAGGGAGCGGGAGAGCAGTACTTC. Amino acid sequence: CASSPGQGAGEQYF. The full variable domain, completed using reference TRBV5-1 and TRBJ2-7, is KAGVTQTPRYLIKTRGQQVTLSCSPISGHRSVSWYQQTPGQGLQFLFEYFSETQRNKGNFPGRFSGRQFSNSRSEMNVSTLELGDSALYLCASSPGQGAGEQYFGPGTRLTVT.

The chain has TRBV6-1 and TRBJ2-1; D is ambiguous. The CDR3 sequence is 15 residues long. Germline V gives CDR1 MNHNS, CDR2 SASEGT. Trimming removed 2 bases at V and 0 bases at J, with 8 bases between. DNA of the CDR3: TGTGCCAGCAGTGAATGGCAGAGCTCCTACAATGAGCAGTTCTTC. Translating gives CASSEWQSSYNEQFF.

The chain recombines TRBV27 with TRBJ1-3; D perhaps matches TRBD1 (6 bases). The V gene's germline CDR1 is MNHEY and CDR2 SMNVEV (reference sequence). CDR3 length: 15 residues. V was clipped by 9 bases and J by 0 bases, with 15 bases between them. This CDR3 is CASGTRARSGNTIYF. CDR3 in DNA: TGTGCCAGTGGGACAAGGGCGCGCTCTGGAAACACCATATATTTT.

This clone was observed once. The chain combines TRBV7-9 with TRBJ2-2; D may be TRBD1 or TRBD2 (5 bases each). V lost 5 bases to trimming and J lost 4 bases, with 11 bases between them. Germline assignment: CDR1 SEHNR and CDR2 FQNEAQ (reference sequence). This CDR3 has 14 amino acids. This chain's CDR3 is CASSGRDPTGELFF. The CDR3 nucleotides read TGTGCCAGCAGCGGCCGGGACCCCACCGGGGAGCTGTTTTTT.

This chain joins TRBV7-2 and TRBJ2-1, with D tentatively TRBD2 (6 bases). Between the trimmed V and J ends, which lost 4 bases and 10 bases, there was a span of 17 bases. Germline V gene lookup returns CDR1 SGHTA and CDR2 FQGNSA. This CDR3 has 14 residues. The CDR3 DNA sequence: TGTGCCAGCAGCTCCACCTCCGTACGGGAGGAGCAGTTCTTC. The encoded protein is CASSSTSVREEQFF.

The V gene is TRBV18, the J gene TRBJ2-1, with TRBD1 matching 12 bases. Germline values: CDR1 KGHSH, CDR2 LQKENI. Trimming removed 4 bases from V and 9 bases from J; junction bases left unmatched: 10. The CDR3 totals 16 residues. The CDR3 region has the DNA TGTGCCAGCTCACTCATACCGGGACAGGGGGCTGGTGAGCAGTTCTTC. Amino acid sequence: CASSLIPGQGAGEQFF.

J is TRBJ2-7 and V is TRBV11-3; D is unresolved. Trimming left V 1 base short and J 5 bases short, with 9 bases between. Looked up from germline, CDR1 is SGHNT and CDR2 is YENEEA. This CDR3 is built from 13 residues. CDR3 sequence (DNA): TGTGCCAGCAGCTTAGGCCAGGTAGACGAGCAGTACTTC. It is translated as CASSLGQVDEQYF.

The sample holds a few counts of this clone. The rearrangement uses TRBV7-9 and TRBJ1-1; no definite D call. This CDR3 has 13 amino acids. CDR1 and CDR2 (germline): SEHNR, FQNEAQ (reference sequence). V was pared by 5 bases and J by 4 bases, with 11 bases between. The CDR3 DNA sequence: TGTGCCAGCAGCGGCATCGGGTTCACTGAAGCTTTCTTT. It translates to CASSGIGFTEAFF. Using reference TRBV7-9 and TRBJ1-1 for the parts outside the CDR3, the full variable domain is DTGVSQNPRHKITKRGQNVTFRCDPISEHNRLYWYRQTLGQGPEFLTYFQNEAQLEKSRLLSDRFSAERPKGSFSTLEIQRTEQGDSAMYLCASSGIGFTEAFFGQGTRLTVV.

V gene TRBV11-3 combines with J gene TRBJ1-5; D remains unclear. The CDR3 runs 13 residues. With 0 bases removed from V and 12 bases from J, the gap between germline ends came to 12 bases. The germline V gene has CDR1 SGHNT and CDR2 YENEEA. CDR3: CASSLDQEGDQHF. The CDR3 nucleotides read TGTGCCAGCAGCTTAGATCAGGAGGGAGACCAGCATTTT.

This clone was found once. The chain links TRBV19 to TRBJ2-2; D might be TRBD1 (5 bases). Germline V gives CDR1 LNHDA, CDR2 SQIVND (reference sequence). The length of the CDR3 is 16 residues. Trimming shortened V by 10 bases and J by 4 bases, and 22 bases separated the two germline ends. The CDR3 spells CATSPSRGRGTGELFF. The CDR3 DNA follows: TGTGCCACCAGCCCCAGTCGAGGAAGGGGCACCGGGGAGCTGTTTTTT.

The CDR3 sequence is CASSLTGGLNYGYTF. In nucleotides, the CDR3 is TGTGCCAGCAGCTTGACAGGGGGCCTTAACTATGGCTACACCTTC. The chain joins TRBV5-4 to TRBJ1-2; 9 nucleotides match TRBD1. V was clipped by 1 base and J by 1 base; unmatched bases: 2. The CDR3 consists of 15 residues. Germline assignment: CDR1 SGHNT and CDR2 YYREEE (reference sequence).

The chain couples TRBV19 to TRBJ1-2, with D possibly matching TRBD1 (5 bases). V lost 6 bases and J lost 4, with 12 bases in between. Per the germline V gene, CDR1 is LNHDA and CDR2 is SQIVND (reference sequence). CDR3 length equals 13 residues. CDR3 in amino acids: CASSLGETYGYTF. CDR3 bases: TGTGCCAGTAGCCTAGGGGAGACCTATGGCTACACCTTC.

J is TRBJ1-2 and V is TRBV29-1; the match to TRBD1 covers 8 bases. The CDR3 contains 13 residues. Unmatched junction bases numbered 6, after V lost 7 bases and J lost 2 bases. The germline CDR1 and CDR2 sequences are SQVTM and ANQGSEA. For the CDR3, the DNA is TGCAGCGCCGGGACAGGCCAAAACTATGGCTACACCTTC. Translation gives CSAGTGQNYGYTF. Looking up the rest from reference TRBV29-1 and TRBJ1-2 gives the full variable domain: SAVISQKPSRDICQRGTSLTIQCQVDSQVTMMFWYRQQPGQSLTLIATANQGSEATYESGFVIDKFPISRPNLTFSTLTVSNMSPEDSSIYLCSAGTGQNYGYTFGSGTRLTVV.

This clone is a singleton in its sample. The chain joins TRBV6-5 to TRBJ1-1; D not resolved. Between the trimmed V and J ends, which lost 8 bases and 1 base, there was a span of 17 bases. The CDR3 is 15 amino acids. CDR1 and CDR2 (germline): MNHEY, SVGAGI. CDR3 DNA sequence: TGTGCCAGCTTACCCGGGAAAGGGAGGAACACTGAAGCTTTCTTT. This sequence encodes CASLPGKGRNTEAFF.

The genes are TRBV7-2 and TRBJ1-5; TRBD1 aligns across 7 bases. Germline V CDR1 and CDR2: SGHTA, FQGNSA. The trim removed 6 bases at V and 4 bases at J, leaving 6 bases unmatched. The CDR3 is 14 amino acids. The CDR3 here is CASSFGTVNQPQHF. For the CDR3, the DNA is TGTGCCAGCAGTTTCGGGACAGTTAATCAGCCCCAGCATTTT.

The V and J genes are TRBV7-2 and TRBJ2-7; no clear D. The CDR3 length is 14 residues. Trimming cost V 2 bases and J 2 bases, with 10 bases left between them. Germline V gene sequence: CDR1 SGHTA, CDR2 FQGNSA. The CDR3: CASSLSEFPYEQYF. The CDR3 bases are TGTGCCAGCAGCTTATCCGAGTTCCCCTACGAGCAGTACTTC.

The rearrangement joins TRBV6-6 to TRBJ2-2; the D is unclear. With 4 bases removed from V and 1 base from J, the gap between germline ends came to 4 bases. This CDR3 is built from 13 residues. Germline values: CDR1 MNHNY, CDR2 SVGAGI (reference sequence). Here the CDR3 DNA reads TGTGCCAGCAGTTCGCAGAACACCGGGGAGCTGTTTTTT. Protein sequence: CASSSQNTGELFF.

The chain employs TRBV25-1 and TRBJ1-4, with D perhaps matching TRBD1 (5 bases). The CDR3 covers 13 residues. V was trimmed by 9 bases and J by 4 bases, leaving 12 bases between them. Germline lookup yields CDR1 MGHDK and CDR2 SYGVNS. CDR3 in amino acids: CASQGWSNEKLFF. The CDR3 nucleotides are TGTGCCAGTCAGGGCTGGAGTAATGAAAAACTGTTTTTT.

This rearrangement joins TRBV27 to TRBJ2-1, with D uncertain. V shed 6 bases and J shed 10 bases, with 13 bases lying between them. CDR3 length: 12 residues. Germline CDR1 reads MNHEY; CDR2 reads SMNVEV (reference sequence). The CDR3 loop reads CASSSISMEQFF. In nucleotides, the CDR3 is TGTGCCAGCAGCTCTATTAGTATGGAGCAGTTCTTC.

The genes are TRBV9 and TRBJ1-5, with D possibly TRBD1 on 5 matching bases. CDR3 length: 15 residues. V gave up 2 bases and J gave up 4 bases, with 13 bases separating them. The V gene's germline CDR1 is SGDLS and CDR2 YYNGEE. This CDR3 reads CASSVGSGVNQPQHF. The CDR3 coding sequence is TGTGCCAGCAGCGTCGGTTCGGGGGTGAATCAGCCCCAGCATTTT.

The chain combines TRBV6-5 with TRBJ1-2, with 8 bases matching TRBD1. The CDR3 is 12 amino acids. CDR1 and CDR2 from the germline V gene are MNHEY and SVGAGI. Trimming cost V 5 bases and J 8 bases; bases outside gene matches: 4. The CDR3 here is CASSGQGQGYTF. CDR3 coding DNA: TGTGCCAGCAGTGGACAGGGCCAGGGCTACACCTTC.